The 32 T cell receptor beta chains given below trace back to one sample, sequenced in a study of T cells after yellow fever vaccination. TCRdb ran MiXCR on the 5' RACE reads and lists one entry per CDR3 protein. The table records around 120,000 distinct CDR3 sequences, roughly 7.9% of them present only once. Sequencing was performed on CD4+ T cells sorted from PBMCs, taken more than 40 days after the first yellow fever vaccination. The receptors derive from a man between 18 and 35 years old who received the YFV17D yellow fever vaccine.

In regard to this clonotype: Being one base from a much bigger clone, this may be a read error. V is TRBV5-1 and J is TRBJ2-6; no reliable D call. V lost 0 bases to trimming and J lost 2 bases, with 6 bases between them. The CDR3 is 15 residues long. The germline CDR1 and CDR2 sequences are SGHRS and YFSETQ. CDR3 nucleotide sequence: TGCGCCAGCAGCTTGGGCACTACTGGGGCCAACGTCCTGACTTTC. The encoded protein is CASSLGTTGANVLTF.

This clonotype was detected only a few times. The chain links TRBV11-3 to TRBJ1-2; 9 bases align to TRBD1. The CDR3 has 14 residues. In germline, CDR1 is SGHNT, CDR2 YENEEA. J was trimmed by 6 bases and V by 5 bases; bases with no gene match: 7. The CDR3 DNA sequence: TGTGCCAGCAGCGGAACAGGGGGCGCGGATGGCTACACCTTC. It yields the protein CASSGTGGADGYTF.

This clonotype was detected ten times or more. J is TRBJ2-7 and V is TRBV23-1; possibly TRBD1 for D (6 bases). TRBV23-1 is designated an ORF whose function remains uncertain. The CDR3 sequence is 13 residues long. V shed 6 bases and J shed 5 bases, with 14 bases lying between them. CDR3 region: CASRRQGWNEQYV. The CDR3 DNA sequence: TGCGCCAGCAGACGCCAGGGGTGGAACGAGCAGTACGTC.

This clonotype occurred many times. This chain connects TRBV20-1 to TRBJ2-2; D remains unclear. Trimming pared 0 bases from V and 2 bases from J, leaving 4 bases between. Germline CDR1 is DFQATT and CDR2 is SNEGSKA (reference sequence). The length of the CDR3 is 13 residues. The DNA of the CDR3 is TGCAGTGCTAGAGACACTAACACCGGGGAGCTGTTTTTT. Residues: CSARDTNTGELFF.

This clonotype has a count of ten or more. This chain joins TRBV4-1 and TRBJ1-2; D is ambiguous. Germline CDR1 and CDR2: MGHRA and YSYEKL. The CDR3 runs 16 residues. V shed 1 base and J shed 1 base, with 13 bases lying between them. Here the CDR3 reads CASSQADLMVNYGYTF. The CDR3 DNA reads as TGCGCCAGCAGCCAAGCTGACCTTATGGTTAACTATGGCTACACCTTC.

As to this clonotype: A much bigger clone sits one base away, suggesting this may be a read error. This sequence joins TRBV3-1 and TRBJ2-5; tentative D call: TRBD2 (6 bases). The CDR3 consists of 14 residues. Looked up from germline, CDR1 is LGHDT and CDR2 is YNNKEL (reference sequence). The V gene lost 4 bases and the J gene lost 7 bases, with 16 bases spanning the gap. The CDR3 DNA is TGTGCCAGCAGCCTAGTGGGACTCAAAGCGACCCAGTACTTC. It is translated as CASSLVGLKATQYF.

As to this clonotype: A much bigger clone sits one base away, suggesting this may be a read error. The V gene is TRBV11-3, the J gene TRBJ2-3; 8 nucleotides match TRBD1. The CDR3 spans 13 residues. The germline V gene encodes CDR1 SGHNT and CDR2 YENEEA. The V segment lost 3 bases and the J segment 5 bases; nucleotides outside the gene matches: 1. The CDR3 coding sequence is TGTGCCAGCAGCTTGACAGGGGTAGATACGCAGTATTTT. Translating gives CASSLTGVDTQYF. The full variable domain, in which reference TRBV11-3 and TRBJ2-3 provide the parts outside the CDR3, is EAGVVQSPRYKIIEKKQPVAFWCNPISGHNTLYWYLQNLGQGPELLIRYENEEAVDDSQLPKDRFSAERLKGVDSTLKIQPAELGDSAVYLCASSLTGVDTQYFGPGTRLTVL.

This clonotype has only a few counts. The V call is TRBV4-1, the J call TRBJ1-6; 9 bases align to TRBD1. The CDR3 sequence is 14 residues long. J gave up 5 bases and V 4 bases, and 0 bases lay outside the gene matches. Germline V lookup: CDR1 MGHRA, CDR2 YSYEKL. CDR3 in DNA: TGCGCCAGCAGCCGGGACAGGGATAATTCACCCCTCCACTTT. Protein: CASSRDRDNSPLHF.

This clonotype was counted many times. The chain has TRBV27 and TRBJ2-3; D possibly corresponds to TRBD2 (6 bases). Trimming took off 4 bases at V and 7 bases at J, with 24 bases between the two ends. Germline V gives CDR1 MNHEY, CDR2 SMNVEV (reference sequence). This CDR3 is built from 17 residues. CDR3 loop: CASSSDSAGFKFNTQYF. CDR3 bases: TGTGCCAGCAGTTCCGACTCCGCGGGGTTCAAATTTAATACGCAGTATTTT.

This clonotype occurred a few times. The chain employs TRBV5-8 and TRBJ1-6; D ambiguous. The CDR3 covers 16 residues. V lost 1 base and J 2 bases, leaving 10 bases between the germline ends. Germline loops: CDR1 SGHTS, CDR2 YDEGEE. CDR3 DNA: TGTGCCAGCAGCTTGTCTCGGATTACCTATAATTCACCCCTCCACTTT. Translating gives CASSLSRITYNSPLHF.

This clonotype was found many times. The rearrangement links TRBV5-1 to TRBJ1-2; no definite D call. V lost 1 base to trimming and J lost 2 bases, with 6 bases between them. CDR1 is SGHRS and CDR2 is YFSETQ in the germline V gene. This CDR3 comprises 13 residues. CDR3 residues: CASSLRLNYGYTF. The DNA of the CDR3 is TGCGCCAGCAGCTTGCGTCTCAACTATGGCTACACCTTC.

This clonotype was seen many times. The rearrangement joins TRBV11-2 to TRBJ2-2; 10 bases are shared with TRBD2. The germline V gene has CDR1 SGHAT and CDR2 FQNNGV. The CDR3 contains 17 residues. V shed 6 bases and J 5 bases; nucleotides not matched to a gene: 12. The CDR3 loop is CASRGGLAGVWTGELFF. The CDR3, as DNA: TGTGCCAGCAGGGGGGGCCTAGCGGGGGTCTGGACCGGGGAGCTGTTTTTT.

V and J are TRBV15 and TRBJ1-5; D is unclear. The germline gives CDR1 LNHNV, CDR2 YYDKDF (reference sequence). This CDR3 is 16 amino acids long. Deletions cut 8 bases from V and 7 bases from J, with 24 bases between. DNA for the CDR3: TGTGCCACCGGAGAAGGCAGAGGGCGAGTTCTGCAGCCCCAGCATTTT. It translates to CATGEGRGRVLQPQHF.

Of note for this clonotype: This may be a read error, as it is one base from a much larger clone. The rearrangement links TRBV20-1 to TRBJ1-3; 9 positions agree with TRBD1. Germline-derived CDR1 and CDR2 are DFQATT and SNEGSKA (reference sequence). This CDR3 spans 14 amino acids. Trimming at V came to 4 bases and at J to 2 bases, leaving 3 bases not matched to a gene. The CDR3 nucleotides read TGCAGTGCTACCAACAGGGGGCCTGGAAACACCATATATTTT. Its translation is CSATNRGPGNTIYF.

This clonotype was seen ten or more times. The gene calls are TRBV20-1 and TRBJ2-4, with 9 positions matching TRBD2. CDR3 length: 16 amino acids. The germline V gene encodes CDR1 DFQATT and CDR2 SNEGSKA (reference sequence). J lost 7 bases, V lost 0 bases, and 10 bases had no gene match. CDR3 region: CSARDLRRGGLNIQYF. CDR3 bases: TGCAGTGCTAGAGATCTTAGGCGGGGGGGGCTTAACATTCAGTACTTC.

This clonotype was counted between two and nine times. CDR3 region: CASGSKTGANNQPQHF. DNA for the CDR3: TGTGCTAGTGGTTCCAAGACAGGGGCGAACAATCAGCCCCAGCATTTT. The V gene is TRBV12-5, the J gene TRBJ1-5; 8 positions match TRBD1. CDR1 is LGHNT, CDR2 FRNRAP, per germline. Germline trimming cut 4 bases from V and 3 bases from J; bases unmatched to any gene: 8. This CDR3 comprises 16 residues.

The rearrangement uses TRBV7-2 and TRBJ2-7, with D perhaps matching TRBD1 (5 bases). The germline V gene has CDR1 SGHTA and CDR2 FQGNSA. V shed 1 base and J shed 8 bases, with 18 bases lying between them. The CDR3 totals 15 residues. The CDR3 DNA reads TGTGCCAGCAGCTTAGGCTCCGGACACGCCCCAAAGCAGTACTTC. Its translation is CASSLGSGHAPKQYF.

This clonotype showed up many times. This sequence joins TRBV18 and TRBJ1-6; 7 nucleotides align to TRBD1. V lost 3 bases to trimming and J lost 5 bases; unmatched junction nucleotides: 7. The CDR3 runs to 16 residues. In germline, CDR1 is KGHSH, CDR2 LQKENI. CDR3 bases: TGTGCCAGCTCACCTACGGGGCAGGGGGATAATTCACCCCTCCACTTT. Encoded protein: CASSPTGQGDNSPLHF.

This clonotype was counted ten times or more. This chain connects TRBV5-1 to TRBJ2-3; D possibly corresponds to TRBD1 (6 bases). The CDR3 is made up of 13 amino acids. Germline values: CDR1 SGHRS, CDR2 YFSETQ. V shed 4 bases and J shed 5 bases, with 11 bases lying between them. CDR3 loop: CASSGGQGDTQYF. The CDR3 nucleotides are TGCGCCAGCAGCGGGGGACAAGGAGATACGCAGTATTTT.

This clonotype was detected ten times or more. V gene TRBV7-9 combines with J gene TRBJ1-3; D is unresolved. Per the germline V gene, CDR1 is SEHNR and CDR2 is FQNEAQ (reference sequence). Trimming took 3 bases from V and 4 from J, leaving 7 bases between them. This CDR3 is 13 amino acids long. The CDR3 is CASSLSEGNTIYF. Written as DNA, the CDR3 is TGTGCCAGCAGCTTGTCTGAAGGAAACACCATATATTTT.

The sample holds many counts of this clonotype. The CDR3 here is CSAPDRRTDTQYF. The CDR3 nucleotides read TGCAGTGCCCCGGACAGGCGCACAGATACGCAGTATTTT. V is TRBV20-1 and J is TRBJ2-3, with 7 bases that match TRBD1. The ends lost 6 bases at V and 1 base at J; junction bases unmatched: 4. Per the germline V gene, CDR1 is DFQATT and CDR2 is SNEGSKA (reference sequence). CDR3 length equals 13 residues.

The table lists this clonotype with many counts. This chain joins TRBV10-3 and TRBJ1-3, with D possibly TRBD1 on 5 matching bases. Germline values: CDR1 ENHRY, CDR2 SYGVKD. The CDR3 covers 15 residues. Trimming took off 0 bases at V and 6 bases at J, with 12 bases between the two ends. CDR3 DNA sequence: TGTGCCATCAGTGAGTCGGCAGGGACGGTAAACACCATATATTTT. Its protein product is CAISESAGTVNTIYF.

In its sample, this clonotype was seen many times. The rearrangement joins TRBV5-5 to TRBJ2-7; no reliable D call. Germline CDR1 is SGHKS and CDR2 is YYEKEE (reference sequence). CDR3 length equals 11 residues. Trimming took 2 bases from V and 5 from J, leaving 5 bases between them. CDR3 DNA sequence: TGTGCCAGCAGCTTTCGGGACGAGCAGTACGTC. Protein product: CASSFRDEQYV.

This clonotype was seen many times. The rearrangement uses TRBV24-1 and TRBJ2-2, with 15 bases identical to TRBD2. Trimming took 2 bases from V and 2 from J; bases not matched to a gene: 2. The CDR3 length is 18 residues. Germline lookup yields CDR1 KGHDR and CDR2 SFDVKD. CDR3 sequence (DNA): TGTGCCACCAGTGATTGGGGACTAGCGGGGGGAAACACCGGGGAGCTGTTTTTT. This translates into CATSDWGLAGGNTGELFF.

This clonotype showed up many times. The chain employs TRBV18 and TRBJ2-7, with D uncertain. The CDR3 spans 14 residues. Germline CDR1 reads KGHSH; CDR2 reads LQKENI. Trimming removed 3 bases from V and 0 bases from J, with 9 bases in between. DNA for the CDR3: TGTGCCAGCTCACCGCCCGACGTCTCCTACGAGCAGTACTTC. Amino acid sequence: CASSPPDVSYEQYF.

V is TRBV7-2 and J is TRBJ2-1, with D possibly matching TRBD1 (6 bases). The CDR3 length is 17 residues. V shed 2 bases and J shed 8 bases, with 22 bases lying between them. The germline CDR1 and CDR2 sequences are SGHTA and FQGNSA. The CDR3 is CASSLWGHWQGNDEQFF. CDR3 DNA: TGTGCCAGCAGCTTATGGGGCCACTGGCAGGGGAACGATGAGCAGTTCTTC.

This clonotype was seen a few times. V gene TRBV18 combines with J gene TRBJ1-1; TRBD1 matches at 10 bases. The CDR3 contains 13 residues. Germline values: CDR1 KGHSH, CDR2 LQKENI. J lost 4 bases, V lost 6 bases, and 2 bases had no gene match. CDR3 amino acids: CASSGQGPTEAFF. The CDR3 nucleotides read TGTGCCAGCTCGGGACAGGGGCCCACTGAAGCTTTCTTT. Variable domain in full (rest from reference TRBV18 and TRBJ1-1): NAGVMQNPRHLVRRRGQEARLRCSPMKGHSHVYWYRQLPEEGLKFMVYLQKENIIDESGMPKERFSAEFPKEGPSILRIQQVVRGDSAAYFCASSGQGPTEAFFGQGTRLTVV.

This clonotype was detected ten times or more. The chain carries TRBV10-3 and TRBJ2-3; 7 bases are shared with TRBD1. Germline assignment: CDR1 ENHRY and CDR2 SYGVKD. V gave up 7 bases and J gave up 1 base; unmatched junction bases: 5. This CDR3 has 14 residues. The CDR3 sequence: CAITWDSRTDTQYF. The CDR3 bases are TGTGCCATCACCTGGGACAGTCGCACAGATACGCAGTATTTT.

This clonotype was observed many times. The chain recombines TRBV20-1 with TRBJ2-3, with TRBD2 matching 10 bases. The CDR3 length is 14 residues. Losses at the gene ends were 6 bases for V and 6 bases for J; bases not matched to a gene: 9. From germline, CDR1 is DFQATT and CDR2 SNEGSKA (reference sequence). This CDR3 reads CSARSGGALDTQYF. The DNA for the CDR3 is TGCAGTGCCCGGAGCGGGGGGGCTTTGGATACGCAGTATTTT.

This clonotype was counted ten times or more. The gene calls are TRBV12-3 or TRBV12-4 and TRBJ2-7; D call uncertain. This CDR3 has 13 amino acids. V lost 2 bases, J lost 2 bases, and 7 bases lay in between. The chain's CDR3 is CASSLNNAYEQYF. The CDR3 bases are TGTGCCAGCAGTTTAAACAACGCCTACGAGCAGTACTTC.

In this sample, this clonotype turned up a few times. The gene calls are TRBV19 and TRBJ2-7; 13 bases align to TRBD2. Per the germline V gene, CDR1 is LNHDA and CDR2 is SQIVND (reference sequence). The CDR3 spans 18 residues. V gave up 5 bases and J gave up 3 bases; unmatched junction bases: 13. In DNA, the CDR3 is TGTGCCAGTAGTTCCATAGCGACTAGCGGGGGGAGCAGCTACGAGCAGTACTTC. It is translated as CASSSIATSGGSSYEQYF.

This clonotype was counted only a few times. V is TRBV11-1 and J is TRBJ2-7, with D unclear. Germline V gene data show CDR1 as SGHAT and CDR2 as FQDESV (reference sequence). Trimming pared 1 base from V and 4 bases from J, leaving 23 bases between. CDR3 length: 18 amino acids. For the CDR3, the DNA is TGTGCCAGCAGCTTAGGGCCTATGGTTGGGCGTAGTTATTACGAGCAGTACTTC. Residues: CASSLGPMVGRSYYEQYF.